The clone carrying this T cell receptor (beta chain) was seen more than once but under ten times. The entry originates in a study of CD8 T cells in ankylosing spondylitis. V was cut by 5 bases and J by 2 bases, with 22 bases left in between. The CDR3 spans 18 residues. Germline V gene lookup returns CDR1 MGHRA and CDR2 YSYEKL. Libraries for TCR beta were made by quantitative 5'-RACE with molecular barcodes. TCRdb processed the 5' RACE reads anew with MiXCR; each CDR3 protein has one entry. Seen here are around 340,000 distinct CDR3 sequences, roughly 14% observed once, and the top ten hold approximately 1.1%.

This rearrangement joins TRBV4-1 to TRBJ1-3, with D possibly matching TRBD1 (6 bases). Specimen: blood, either unsorted or a sorted T cell fraction (not recorded which). The TCR was taken from a male donor with ankylosing spondylitis or in good health (not recorded which). The CDR3 DNA reads as TGCGCCAGCAGCATGGGACCCGGGTCCAAGGGGGCTGGAAACACCATATATTTT. Its translation: CASSMGPGSKGAGNTIYF.